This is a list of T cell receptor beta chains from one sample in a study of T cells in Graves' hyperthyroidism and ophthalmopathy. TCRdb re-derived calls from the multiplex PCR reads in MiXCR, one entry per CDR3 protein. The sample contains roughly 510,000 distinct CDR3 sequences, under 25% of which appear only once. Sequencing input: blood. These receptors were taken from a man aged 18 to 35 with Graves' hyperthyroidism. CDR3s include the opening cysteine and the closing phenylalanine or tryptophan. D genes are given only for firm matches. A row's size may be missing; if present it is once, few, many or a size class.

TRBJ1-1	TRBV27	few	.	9	CANDREAFF	TGTGCCAACGACAGGGAAGCTTTCTTT
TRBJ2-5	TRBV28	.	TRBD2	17	CASSLLAGAYTQETQYF	TGTGCCAGCAGTTTACTAGCGGGGGCGTACACCCAAGAGACCCAGTACTTC
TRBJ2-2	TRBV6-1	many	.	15	CASSEGAGTTGELFF	TGTGCCAGCAGTGAAGGGGCAGGAACAACAGGGGAGCTGTTTTTT
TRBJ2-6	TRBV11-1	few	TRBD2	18	CASSSTSGTHSGANVLTF	TGTGCCAGCAGCTCGACTAGCGGTACTCACTCTGGGGCCAACGTCCTGACTTTC
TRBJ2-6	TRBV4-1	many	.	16	CASSHAASSGANVLTF	TGCGCCAGCAGCCACGCTGCCTCATCTGGGGCCAACGTCCTGACTTTC
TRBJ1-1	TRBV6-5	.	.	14	CASSYGVMNTEAFF	TGTGCCAGCAGTTACGGAGTCATGAACACTGAAGCTTTCTTT
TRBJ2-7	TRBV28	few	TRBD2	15	CASMSSGASSYEQYF	TGTGCCAGCATGAGTAGCGGGGCGAGCTCCTACGAGCAGTACTTC
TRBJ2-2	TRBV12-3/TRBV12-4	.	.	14	CASSSRRATGELFF	TGTGCCAGCAGCTCCCGACGGGCAACCGGGGAGCTGTTTTTT
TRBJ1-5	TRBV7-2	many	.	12	CASSRDAQPQHF	TGTGCCAGCAGCCGGGACGCACAGCCCCAGCATTTT
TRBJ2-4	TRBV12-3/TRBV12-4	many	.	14	CASSLAGDVVIQYF	TGTGCCAGCAGTTTGGCAGGGGACGTGGTCATTCAGTACTTC
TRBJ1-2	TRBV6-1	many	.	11	CASSGGRGYTF	TGTGCCAGCAGCGGGGGGAGGGGCTACACCTTC
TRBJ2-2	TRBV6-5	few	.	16	CASSYSGTRGTGELFF	TGTGCCAGCAGTTACTCGGGGACAAGGGGGACCGGGGAGCTGTTTTTT
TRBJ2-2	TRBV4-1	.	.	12	CASSPDGGELFF	TGCGCCAGCAGCCCGGACGGAGGGGAGCTGTTTTTT
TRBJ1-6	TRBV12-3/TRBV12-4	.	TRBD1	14	CASSRGTGNSPLHF	TGTGCCAGCAGTCGCGGGACAGGAAATTCACCCCTCCACTTT
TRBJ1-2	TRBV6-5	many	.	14	CASSYMGSNYGYTF	TGTGCCAGCAGTTATATGGGTTCGAACTATGGCTACACCTTC
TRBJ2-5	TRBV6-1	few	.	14	CASSEQGEGETQYF	TGTGCCAGCAGTGAACAGGGGGAGGGAGAGACCCAGTACTTC
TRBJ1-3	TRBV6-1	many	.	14	CASSPQYSGNTIYF	TGTGCCAGCAGTCCCCAATACTCTGGAAACACCATATATTTT
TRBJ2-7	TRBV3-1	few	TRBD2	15	CASSPRSGVWYEQYF	TGTGCCAGCAGCCCACGAAGCGGGGTATGGTACGAGCAGTACTTC
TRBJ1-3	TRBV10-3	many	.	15	CAISHGQTSGNTIYF	TGTGCCATCAGCCACGGACAGACCTCTGGAAACACCATATATTTT
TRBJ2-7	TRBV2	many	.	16	CASSEWSARMSYEQYF	TGTGCCAGCAGTGAATGGTCGGCCAGGATGTCCTACGAGCAGTACTTC
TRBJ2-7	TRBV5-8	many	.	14	CASSLVWGLHEQYF	TGTGCCAGCAGCTTGGTTTGGGGGCTCCACGAGCAGTACTTC
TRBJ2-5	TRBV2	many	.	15	CASSFGDTNQETQYF	TGTGCCAGCTCTTTTGGAGACACAAACCAAGAGACCCAGTACTTC
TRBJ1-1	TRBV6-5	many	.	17	CASSYFRQAQGLKAAFF	TGTGCCAGCAGTTACTTCCGACAGGCCCAGGGGCTGAAGGCGGCTTTCTTT
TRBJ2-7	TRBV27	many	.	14	CASSSHLAPYEQYF	TGTGCCAGCAGTTCCCATCTAGCCCCCTACGAGCAGTACTTC
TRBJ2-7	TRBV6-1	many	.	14	CASNYRQILYEQYF	TGTGCCAGCAACTACAGGCAAATACTCTACGAGCAGTACTTC
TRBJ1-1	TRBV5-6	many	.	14	CASSYGTAFTEAFF	TGTGCCAGCAGCTACGGGACGGCCTTTACTGAAGCTTTCTTT
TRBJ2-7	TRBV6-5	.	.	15	CASRGQHGRPYEQYF	TGTGCCAGCAGGGGACAACACGGGCGCCCCTACGAGCAGTACTTC
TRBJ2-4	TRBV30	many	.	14	CAWSVQRTKNIQYF	TGTGCCTGGAGTGTACAGCGAACCAAAAACATTCAGTACTTC
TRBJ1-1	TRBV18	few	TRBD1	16	CASSQTTGGEYTEAFF	TGTGCCAGCTCACAAACAACAGGGGGCGAATACACTGAAGCTTTCTTT
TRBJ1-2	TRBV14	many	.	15	CASSRDLYRGYGYTF	TGTGCCAGCAGCCGGGACCTTTATCGAGGCTATGGCTACACCTTC
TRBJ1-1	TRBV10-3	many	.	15	CAISEWTVMNTEAFF	TGTGCCATCAGTGAGTGGACAGTCATGAACACTGAAGCTTTCTTT
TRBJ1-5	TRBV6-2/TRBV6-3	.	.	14	CASRGSGENQPQHF	TGTGCCAGCAGAGGTTCAGGGGAAAATCAGCCCCAGCATTTT
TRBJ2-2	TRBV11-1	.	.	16	CASSWEPGHPTGELFF	TGTGCCAGCAGCTGGGAACCGGGACACCCCACCGGGGAGCTGTTTTTT
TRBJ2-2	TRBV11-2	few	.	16	CASSLGVVRFSGELFF	TGTGCCAGCAGCTTAGGGGTTGTTAGGTTCTCCGGGGAGCTGTTTTTT
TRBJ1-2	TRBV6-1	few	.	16	CASSPTTGPLGYGYTF	TGTGCCAGCAGTCCTACCACAGGGCCCTTAGGGTATGGCTACACCTTC
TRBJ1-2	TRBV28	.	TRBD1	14	CASRRTGLNYGYTF	TGTGCCAGCAGAAGGACAGGGCTTAACTATGGCTACACCTTC